Described below is a single T cell receptor beta chain sequence and its context. The target antigen is unknown. Then a second PCR, running about 6 to 12 cycles, was carried out with a sample-barcoded 5' primer and a J-beta primer mix. TCRdb passed the 5' RACE reads through MiXCR, listing each CDR3 protein once. The sample yields more than 650,000 distinct CDR3 sequences, roughly 50% seen once. This specimen comes from a study of blood T cells in healthy people across ages. Study in general: Capture via template switching afforded approximately one barcoded beta molecule per two T cells. Notes on the study in general: Correlation between TCR beta diversity and naive T cell percentage was strong. Unknown donor CMV status possibly confounded expanded clonotype changes. Both higher diversity and more naive CD4+ cells marked long-lived donors when set against aged donors.

The CDR3 loop spans 14 amino acids. Germline CDR1 reads MNHEY; CDR2 reads SMNVEV (reference sequence). After removal of 3 bases from V and 5 bases from J, the junction contained 6 bases not matched to a gene. The sequencing sample was made of blood. This TCR derives from a man at least 80 years old in good health. V gene TRBV27 combines with J gene TRBJ1-2; TRBD1 matches 7 bases. In nucleotides, the CDR3 is TGTGCCAGCAGTTTCTGGGCAGGGGGGTATGGCTACACCTTC. Residues: CASSFWAGGYGYTF.